A selection of T cell receptor beta chains follows, all from one sample in a study of tumor-infiltrating lymphocytes in localized non-small cell lung cancer. Profiling relied on immunoSEQ multiplex PCR, and the TCRdb table lists in-frame clones only, not all of them. In the table there are some 22,000 clones, roughly three quarters of which are singletons. Sequences were obtained from lung tumor tissue. The receptors here all came from a human donor with non-small cell lung cancer. Each CDR3 is given with its conserved first and last residue. D genes are given only for firm matches. Some rows mark clone size as missing; the rest say once, few, many or name a class of expanded clone.

abundance: .
len: 13
d_gene: .
v_gene: TRBV18
j_gene: TRBJ2-7
CDR3nt: TGTGCCAGCTCAGTCGCGGGACATTACGAGCAGTACTTC
CDR3aa: CASSVAGHYEQYF

abundance: .
len: 14
d_gene: .
v_gene: TRBV29-1
j_gene: TRBJ2-2
CDR3nt: TGCAGCGTTTCAGGGCACTCGGGCACCGGGGAGCTGTTTTTT
CDR3aa: CSVSGHSGTGELFF

abundance: .
len: 13
d_gene: .
v_gene: TRBV27
j_gene: TRBJ1-5
CDR3nt: TGTGCCAGCAGTTTAATGGGTAATCAGCCCCAGCATTTT
CDR3aa: CASSLMGNQPQHF

abundance: .
len: 13
d_gene: TRBD2
v_gene: TRBV30
j_gene: TRBJ2-7
CDR3nt: TGTGCCTGGAGTTCCGGACTAGCGGGAGGCGAGTACTTC
CDR3aa: CAWSSGLAGGEYF

abundance: .
len: 20
d_gene: TRBD2
v_gene: TRBV30
j_gene: TRBJ2-2
CDR3nt: TGTGCCTGGAGTGTAAGCCTAGCGGGAGGGCGCGTTAGCGACACCGGGGAGCTGTTTTTT
CDR3aa: CAWSVSLAGGRVSDTGELFF

abundance: .
len: 13
d_gene: .
v_gene: TRBV6-5
j_gene: TRBJ1-4
CDR3nt: TGTGCCAGCAGTTACGAAGCGGGGTTGGGACTGTTTTTT
CDR3aa: CASSYEAGLGLFF

abundance: medium-sized
len: 11
d_gene: .
v_gene: TRBV6-5
j_gene: TRBJ2-4
CDR3nt: TGTGCCAGCATCAGTAAAAACATTCAGTACTTC
CDR3aa: CASISKNIQYF

abundance: .
len: 16
d_gene: .
v_gene: TRBV10-3
j_gene: TRBJ2-2
CDR3nt: TGTGCCATCAGTGCGAGCAGGGATTCGAACACCGGGGAGCTGTTTTTT
CDR3aa: CAISASRDSNTGELFF

abundance: .
len: 13
d_gene: .
v_gene: TRBV6-1
j_gene: TRBJ1-5
CDR3nt: TGTGCCAGCAGTCCCGACCCAAATCAGCCCCAGCATTTT
CDR3aa: CASSPDPNQPQHF

abundance: few
len: 16
d_gene: .
v_gene: TRBV7-6
j_gene: TRBJ1-5
CDR3nt: TGTGCCAGCAGGCCTTTCGACAGATATAGCAATCAGCCCCAGCATTTT
CDR3aa: CASRPFDRYSNQPQHF

abundance: .
len: 16
d_gene: TRBD2
v_gene: TRBV6-1
j_gene: TRBJ2-1
CDR3nt: TGTGCCAGCAGTGTTAGCGGGGGGAGCTCCTACAATGAGCAGTTCTTC
CDR3aa: CASSVSGGSSYNEQFF

abundance: .
len: 18
d_gene: TRBD1
v_gene: TRBV14
j_gene: TRBJ2-2
CDR3nt: TGTGCCAGCAGCCCCTGGACAGGGGCGATAGGGAACACCGGGGAGCTGTTTTTT
CDR3aa: CASSPWTGAIGNTGELFF

abundance: .
len: 17
d_gene: .
v_gene: TRBV4-3
j_gene: TRBJ2-2
CDR3nt: TGCGCCAGCAGCCAAGATAGGGCTAGCCGTGGGACCGGGGAGCTGTTTTTT
CDR3aa: CASSQDRASRGTGELFF

abundance: .
len: 15
d_gene: .
v_gene: TRBV2
j_gene: TRBJ2-5
CDR3nt: TGTGCCAGCAGTTACAGGGAGGTGAGGGGAGAGACCCAGTACTTC
CDR3aa: CASSYREVRGETQYF

abundance: .
len: 11
d_gene: .
v_gene: TRBV20-1
j_gene: TRBJ2-3
CDR3nt: TGCAGTGCCACCCACTTGGATACGCAGTATTTT
CDR3aa: CSATHLDTQYF

abundance: .
len: 13
d_gene: .
v_gene: TRBV30
j_gene: TRBJ2-5
CDR3nt: TGTGCCTGGAGCTTAGGGCTAAAGGAGACCCAGTACTTC
CDR3aa: CAWSLGLKETQYF

abundance: .
len: 14
d_gene: TRBD2
v_gene: TRBV15
j_gene: TRBJ2-7
CDR3nt: TGTGCCACCAGCAGAGACCCGACGGGGGGAGAGCAGTACTTC
CDR3aa: CATSRDPTGGEQYF

abundance: .
len: 15
d_gene: .
v_gene: TRBV5-1
j_gene: TRBJ1-2
CDR3nt: TGCGCCAGCAGCTTGGCCTTATCCGACAACTATGGCTACACCTTC
CDR3aa: CASSLALSDNYGYTF

abundance: .
len: 15
d_gene: TRBD2
v_gene: TRBV7-7
j_gene: TRBJ2-5
CDR3nt: TGTGCCAGCAGCTTTAAACCGGGACTAGCTGGGGACCAGTACTTC
CDR3aa: CASSFKPGLAGDQYF

abundance: .
len: 12
d_gene: .
v_gene: TRBV7-8
j_gene: TRBJ2-7
CDR3nt: TGTGCCAGCAGCCACAGGGTAGGCGAGCAGTACTTC
CDR3aa: CASSHRVGEQYF

abundance: .
len: 14
d_gene: TRBD2
v_gene: TRBV7-8
j_gene: TRBJ2-7
CDR3nt: TGTGCCAGCAGCGGTAGCGGGAGCGGCTACGAGCAGTACTTC
CDR3aa: CASSGSGSGYEQYF

abundance: few
len: 15
d_gene: .
v_gene: TRBV7-2
j_gene: TRBJ2-7
CDR3nt: TGTGCCAGCAGCTTAGCACAGGCCTTTTCCTACGAGCAGTACTTC
CDR3aa: CASSLAQAFSYEQYF

abundance: .
len: 17
d_gene: .
v_gene: TRBV5-1
j_gene: TRBJ2-3
CDR3nt: TGCGCCAGCAGCTTGGCCTATCTAGGTGGGGGCGAGGATACGCAGTATTTT
CDR3aa: CASSLAYLGGGEDTQYF

abundance: .
len: 16
d_gene: TRBD2
v_gene: TRBV10-1
j_gene: TRBJ2-7
CDR3nt: TGCGCCAGCAGCAGGAGCTTAGCGGGAGGAGCCTCCGAGCAGTACTTC
CDR3aa: CASSRSLAGGASEQYF

abundance: .
len: 13
d_gene: .
v_gene: TRBV28
j_gene: TRBJ2-1
CDR3nt: TGTGCCAGCAGTCCCCCTACCTACAATGAGCAGTTCTTC
CDR3aa: CASSPPTYNEQFF

abundance: .
len: 14
d_gene: .
v_gene: TRBV29-1
j_gene: TRBJ1-3
CDR3nt: TGCAGCGTTGAAAGCCAGTACTCTGGAAACACCATATATTTT
CDR3aa: CSVESQYSGNTIYF

abundance: .
len: 14
d_gene: TRBD1
v_gene: TRBV5-4
j_gene: TRBJ2-2
CDR3nt: TGTGCCAGCAGCTCGACAGGGTGGACCGGGGAGCTGTTTTTT
CDR3aa: CASSSTGWTGELFF